This T cell receptor (beta chain) was obtained from a study of blood T cell repertoires in COVID-19. This CDR3 spans 15 amino acids. V lost 4 bases, J lost 8 bases, and 14 bases stayed unmatched. The germline V gene encodes CDR1 SGDLS and CDR2 YYNGEE. The protocol was immunoSEQ multiplex PCR, while the TCRdb copy is restricted to in-frame clones and leaves out a portion. The data show 290,000 or so clones, around 87% seen once. Sequencing input: peripheral blood. The chain joins TRBV9 to TRBJ1-2; 7 nucleotides line up with TRBD1. The receptor comes from a man between 65 and 85 years old with acute or convalescent COVID-19. CDR3 in DNA: TGTGCCAGCAGCTCCAGCCCAAGGGACAGATGGGGCTACACCTTC. Translated, it gives CASSSSPRDRWGYTF.